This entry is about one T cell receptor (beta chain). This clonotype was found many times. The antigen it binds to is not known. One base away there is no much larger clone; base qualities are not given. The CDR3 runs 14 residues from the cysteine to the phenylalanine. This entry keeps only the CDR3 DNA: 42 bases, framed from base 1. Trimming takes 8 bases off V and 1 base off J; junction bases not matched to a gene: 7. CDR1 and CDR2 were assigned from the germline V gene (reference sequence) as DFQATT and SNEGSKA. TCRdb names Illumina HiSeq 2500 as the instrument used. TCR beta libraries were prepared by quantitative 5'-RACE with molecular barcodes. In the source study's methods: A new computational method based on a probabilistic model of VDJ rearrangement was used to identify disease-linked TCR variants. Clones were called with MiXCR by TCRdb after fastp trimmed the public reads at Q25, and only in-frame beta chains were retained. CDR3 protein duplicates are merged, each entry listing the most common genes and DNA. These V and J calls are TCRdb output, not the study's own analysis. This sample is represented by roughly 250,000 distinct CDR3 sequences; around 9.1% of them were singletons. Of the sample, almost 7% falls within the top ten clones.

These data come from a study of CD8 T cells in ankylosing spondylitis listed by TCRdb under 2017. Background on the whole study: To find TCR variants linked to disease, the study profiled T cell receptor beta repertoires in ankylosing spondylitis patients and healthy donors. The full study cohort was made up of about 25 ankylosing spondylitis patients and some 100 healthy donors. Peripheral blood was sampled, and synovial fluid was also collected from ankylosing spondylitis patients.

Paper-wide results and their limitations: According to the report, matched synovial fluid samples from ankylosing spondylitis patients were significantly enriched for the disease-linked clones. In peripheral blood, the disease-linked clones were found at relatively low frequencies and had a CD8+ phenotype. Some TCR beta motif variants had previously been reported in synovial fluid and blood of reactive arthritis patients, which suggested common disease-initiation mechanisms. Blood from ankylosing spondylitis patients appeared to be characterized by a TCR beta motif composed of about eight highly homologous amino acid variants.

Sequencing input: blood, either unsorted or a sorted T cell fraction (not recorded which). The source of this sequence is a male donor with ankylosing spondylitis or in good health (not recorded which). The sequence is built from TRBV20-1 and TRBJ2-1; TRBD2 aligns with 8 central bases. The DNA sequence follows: TGCAGTCCTACACCTAGCGGGTCCTACAATGAGCAGTTCTTC. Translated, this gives CSPTPSGSYNEQFF.